This TCR beta chain was profiled in a study of cytomegalovirus exposure and HLA in healthy donors. Study-wide results and limits: In a later analysis, TCR beta V- and J-gene trimming showed a link to a missense DCLRE1C variant.

About this clone itself: Antigen specificity is unknown.

The PCR ran on 60 Vbeta and 13 Jbeta primers. Clones were read by immunoSEQ multiplex PCR, and TCRdb kept only the in-frame ones, dropping some. The sample contains roughly 230,000 clones, about 77% of which appear only once. The CDR3 extends over 16 amino acids. Material: PBMCs. The chain couples TRBV21-1 to TRBJ1-1; the table's D call of TRBD1 was not tested on the DNA. TRBV21-1 is given as a pseudogene. The TCR comes from a boy younger than 18 in good health and CMV-seronegative. CDR3 sequence reads: CASSRLTGSLMSEAFF. The CDR3 DNA reads TGTGCCAGCAGCCGACTGACAGGGTCTTTAATGTCTGAAGCTTTCTTT.